This is a list of T cell receptor beta chains from one sample in a study of blood T cell repertoires in COVID-19. This table comes from immunoSEQ multiplex PCR, and its TCRdb copy is limited to in-frame clones, with some not included. The sample contains roughly 130,000 clones, around 83% of which appear only once. The sequenced sample consisted of PBMCs or T cells enriched from blood (not recorded which). The receptors were gathered from a woman under 40 who had recovered from COVID-19. The CDR3 runs from the conserved cysteine through the conserved F or W. The D gene is left open where the match is weak. Part of the rows lack a size; the others show once, few, many or a class for expanded clones.

D gene: -; V gene: TRBV9; clone size: -; J gene: TRBJ2-2; CDR3 protein: CASSVRTDTGELFF; CDR3 DNA: TGTGCCAGCAGCGTCAGGACAGACACCGGGGAGCTGTTTTTT
D gene: -; V gene: TRBV28; clone size: few; J gene: TRBJ1-2; CDR3 protein: CASSPSGGGNYGYTF; CDR3 DNA: TGTGCCAGCAGTCCCTCGGGGGGGGGCAACTATGGCTACACCTTC
D gene: -; V gene: TRBV28; clone size: -; J gene: TRBJ2-4; CDR3 protein: CASSFVGDIAKNIQYF; CDR3 DNA: TGTGCCAGCAGTTTCGTAGGGGACATAGCCAAAAACATTCAGTACTTC
D gene: -; V gene: TRBV9; clone size: -; J gene: TRBJ1-1; CDR3 protein: CASSVDRNTEAFF; CDR3 DNA: TGTGCCAGCAGCGTAGACAGGAACACTGAAGCTTTCTTT
D gene: TRBD1; V gene: TRBV4-1; clone size: -; J gene: TRBJ2-3; CDR3 protein: CASSLLTGTDYTDTQYF; CDR3 DNA: TGCGCCAGCAGCCTCCTTACCGGGACAGACTACACAGATACGCAGTATTTT
D gene: TRBD2; V gene: TRBV28; clone size: -; J gene: TRBJ2-1; CDR3 protein: CASSLLAGNSYNEQFF; CDR3 DNA: TGTGCCAGCAGTTTACTAGCGGGCAACTCCTACAATGAGCAGTTCTTC
D gene: TRBD2; V gene: TRBV11-3; clone size: once; J gene: TRBJ2-1; CDR3 protein: CASSFAGTSGGGPNEQFF; CDR3 DNA: TGTGCCAGCAGCTTTGCCGGGACTAGCGGGGGGGGCCCAAATGAGCAGTTCTTC
D gene: TRBD2; V gene: TRBV15; clone size: few; J gene: TRBJ2-7; CDR3 protein: CATSRDNAGASEQYF; CDR3 DNA: TGTGCCACCAGCAGAGATAATGCGGGAGCCTCCGAGCAGTACTTC
D gene: TRBD2; V gene: TRBV11-2; clone size: -; J gene: TRBJ2-1; CDR3 protein: CASSFPKGSGRANNEQFF; CDR3 DNA: TGTGCCAGCAGCTTCCCCAAGGGTAGCGGGAGGGCCAACAATGAGCAGTTCTTC
D gene: TRBD1; V gene: TRBV28; clone size: -; J gene: TRBJ1-4; CDR3 protein: CASSFGTGRIRLFF; CDR3 DNA: TGTGCCAGCAGCTTCGGGACAGGGAGGATCAGGCTGTTTTTT
D gene: -; V gene: TRBV30; clone size: -; J gene: TRBJ2-7; CDR3 protein: CAWSGTKSYEQYF; CDR3 DNA: TGTGCCTGGAGTGGGACAAAATCCTACGAGCAGTACTTC
D gene: TRBD1; V gene: TRBV3-1/TRBV3-2; clone size: -; J gene: TRBJ2-7; CDR3 protein: CASSPRTGGHYEQYF; CDR3 DNA: TGTGCCAGCAGCCCACGGACAGGGGGCCACTACGAGCAGTACTTC
D gene: -; V gene: TRBV2; clone size: -; J gene: TRBJ1-2; CDR3 protein: CASRQDRRDYGYTF; CDR3 DNA: TGTGCCAGCAGGCAGGACAGACGAGACTATGGCTACACCTTC
D gene: TRBD1; V gene: TRBV7-2; clone size: -; J gene: TRBJ1-2; CDR3 protein: CAGLTGGSYGYTF; CDR3 DNA: TGTGCCGGGCTTACAGGGGGGTCCTATGGCTACACCTTC
D gene: -; V gene: TRBV4-3; clone size: -; J gene: TRBJ1-6; CDR3 protein: CASSQAIRENSPLHF; CDR3 DNA: TGCGCCAGCAGCCAAGCGATCAGGGAAAATTCACCCCTCCACTTT
D gene: TRBD2; V gene: TRBV28; clone size: -; J gene: TRBJ2-1; CDR3 protein: CASSLGTSGDNEQFF; CDR3 DNA: TGTGCCAGCAGTTTGGGGACTAGCGGCGACAATGAGCAGTTCTTC
D gene: -; V gene: TRBV6-4; clone size: few; J gene: TRBJ2-2; CDR3 protein: CASSDWETPPGELFF; CDR3 DNA: TGTGCCAGCAGTGACTGGGAGACACCGCCCGGGGAGCTGTTTTTT
D gene: -; V gene: TRBV5-4; clone size: many; J gene: TRBJ2-3; CDR3 protein: CASSLQAGDTQYF; CDR3 DNA: TGTGCCAGCAGCTTGCAAGCGGGAGATACGCAGTATTTT
D gene: -; V gene: TRBV5-1; clone size: -; J gene: TRBJ2-3; CDR3 protein: CASSSGDFTDTQYF; CDR3 DNA: TGCGCCAGCAGCTCTGGGGACTTCACAGATACGCAGTATTTT
D gene: -; V gene: TRBV6-5; clone size: -; J gene: TRBJ2-7; CDR3 protein: CASRRTVYSYEQYF; CDR3 DNA: TGTGCCAGCAGACGGACAGTGTACTCCTACGAGCAGTACTTC
D gene: -; V gene: TRBV27; clone size: -; J gene: TRBJ2-6; CDR3 protein: CASNQGAGANVLTF; CDR3 DNA: TGTGCCAGCAACCAGGGTGCAGGGGCCAACGTCCTGACTTTC
D gene: TRBD1; V gene: TRBV19; clone size: -; J gene: TRBJ1-5; CDR3 protein: CASSIGQGVNQPQHF; CDR3 DNA: TGTGCCAGTAGTATCGGACAGGGGGTCAATCAGCCCCAGCATTTT
D gene: TRBD1; V gene: TRBV11-3; clone size: -; J gene: TRBJ2-7; CDR3 protein: CASSLARGTVSYEQYF; CDR3 DNA: TGTGCCAGCAGCTTAGCCAGGGGGACCGTTTCCTACGAGCAGTACTTC
D gene: TRBD1; V gene: TRBV4-1; clone size: -; J gene: TRBJ1-4; CDR3 protein: CASSQDWGQGAGEKLFF; CDR3 DNA: TGCGCCAGCAGCCAAGATTGGGGGCAGGGGGCAGGTGAAAAACTGTTTTTT
D gene: TRBD1; V gene: TRBV5-1; clone size: -; J gene: TRBJ1-1; CDR3 protein: CASSSRQGNTEAFF; CDR3 DNA: TGCGCCAGCAGCTCAAGACAGGGGAACACTGAAGCTTTCTTT
D gene: -; V gene: TRBV4-1; clone size: -; J gene: TRBJ2-7; CDR3 protein: CASSPGRALGSYEQYF; CDR3 DNA: TGCGCCAGCAGCCCTGGGCGGGCCTTGGGGAGCTACGAGCAGTACTTC
D gene: -; V gene: TRBV9; clone size: -; J gene: TRBJ2-5; CDR3 protein: CASSVVDAGLYETQYF; CDR3 DNA: TGTGCCAGCAGCGTAGTCGATGCAGGGTTGTACGAGACCCAGTACTTC
D gene: TRBD2; V gene: TRBV27; clone size: -; J gene: TRBJ2-7; CDR3 protein: CASSLKSGTTYEQYF; CDR3 DNA: TGTGCCAGCAGTTTAAAGTCCGGGACTACCTACGAGCAGTACTTC
D gene: TRBD2; V gene: TRBV4-3; clone size: -; J gene: TRBJ2-7; CDR3 protein: CASSPWLAGTYEQYF; CDR3 DNA: TGCGCCAGCAGCCCATGGCTAGCGGGGACCTACGAGCAGTACTTC
D gene: TRBD2; V gene: TRBV7-2; clone size: -; J gene: TRBJ2-3; CDR3 protein: CASSLGGSGRSDTQYF; CDR3 DNA: TGTGCCAGCAGCTTAGGGGGTAGCGGGAGATCGGATACGCAGTATTTT
D gene: -; V gene: TRBV9; clone size: -; J gene: TRBJ2-6; CDR3 protein: CASSVALGGTTGPGANVLTF; CDR3 DNA: TGTGCCAGCAGCGTAGCTCTGGGGGGGACTACAGGGCCCGGGGCCAACGTCCTGACTTTC
D gene: -; V gene: TRBV24-1; clone size: -; J gene: TRBJ1-5; CDR3 protein: CATSDLENQPQHF; CDR3 DNA: TGTGCCACCAGTGATTTAGAGAATCAGCCCCAGCATTTT
D gene: TRBD2; V gene: TRBV25-1; clone size: -; J gene: TRBJ2-7; CDR3 protein: CASSERAGGPHEQYF; CDR3 DNA: TGTGCCAGCAGTGAGAGAGCGGGAGGGCCACACGAGCAGTACTTC
D gene: TRBD1; V gene: TRBV5-1; clone size: -; J gene: TRBJ2-6; CDR3 protein: CASSGQGRVGANVLTF; CDR3 DNA: TGCGCCAGCAGCGGACAGGGGCGGGTGGGGGCCAACGTCCTGACTTTC
D gene: TRBD2; V gene: TRBV30; clone size: -; J gene: TRBJ2-7; CDR3 protein: CAWTGTSTYEQYF; CDR3 DNA: TGTGCCTGGACAGGGACTAGCACCTACGAGCAGTACTTC
D gene: -; V gene: TRBV29-1; clone size: -; J gene: TRBJ1-1; CDR3 protein: CSVEAANRGTEAFF; CDR3 DNA: TGCAGCGTTGAGGCGGCCAATCGTGGCACTGAAGCTTTCTTT
D gene: -; V gene: TRBV6-6; clone size: -; J gene: TRBJ1-5; CDR3 protein: CASSYRAGDSNQPQHF; CDR3 DNA: TGTGCCAGCAGTTACCGGGCAGGGGATAGCAATCAGCCCCAGCATTTT
D gene: -; V gene: TRBV28; clone size: -; J gene: TRBJ2-1; CDR3 protein: CASSLRTTAYNEQFF; CDR3 DNA: TGTGCCAGCAGTTTGAGGACTACTGCCTACAATGAGCAGTTCTTC
D gene: -; V gene: TRBV20-1; clone size: -; J gene: TRBJ1-2; CDR3 protein: CSASNSIAPHLNYGYTF; CDR3 DNA: TGCAGTGCTAGTAACAGTATCGCCCCACACTTAAACTATGGCTACACCTTC
D gene: TRBD2; V gene: TRBV5-1; clone size: -; J gene: TRBJ2-1; CDR3 protein: CASSFFPGTSGTDNEQFF; CDR3 DNA: TGCGCCAGCAGCTTCTTTCCCGGGACTAGCGGGACAGACAATGAGCAGTTCTTC
D gene: -; V gene: TRBV7-2; clone size: -; J gene: TRBJ2-5; CDR3 protein: CASSPPSEETQYF; CDR3 DNA: TGTGCCAGCAGCCCCCCTAGCGAGGAGACCCAGTACTTC
D gene: -; V gene: TRBV4-1; clone size: -; J gene: TRBJ2-5; CDR3 protein: CASSQVIRETQYF; CDR3 DNA: TGCGCCAGCAGCCAAGTGATCAGAGAGACCCAGTACTTC
D gene: TRBD1; V gene: TRBV7-2; clone size: -; J gene: TRBJ1-5; CDR3 protein: CASSQRQGRQPQHF; CDR3 DNA: TGTGCCAGCAGCCAACGACAGGGTCGACAGCCCCAGCATTTT
D gene: -; V gene: TRBV6-2/TRBV6-3; clone size: -; J gene: TRBJ2-2; CDR3 protein: CASSYGTLNTGELFF; CDR3 DNA: TGTGCCAGCAGTTACGGTACTCTGAACACCGGGGAGCTGTTTTTT
D gene: TRBD1; V gene: TRBV6-1; clone size: -; J gene: TRBJ2-5; CDR3 protein: CASSEGGRGWETQYF; CDR3 DNA: TGTGCCAGCAGTGAAGGGGGCAGGGGGTGGGAGACCCAGTACTTC
D gene: -; V gene: TRBV5-4; clone size: many; J gene: TRBJ2-4; CDR3 protein: CASSGEAKNIQYF; CDR3 DNA: TGTGCCAGCAGCGGGGAGGCCAAAAACATTCAGTACTTC
D gene: TRBD1; V gene: TRBV2; clone size: -; J gene: TRBJ1-5; CDR3 protein: CASSELRGRNQPQHF; CDR3 DNA: TGTGCCAGCAGTGAATTAAGGGGGCGAAATCAGCCCCAGCATTTT
D gene: -; V gene: TRBV13; clone size: -; J gene: TRBJ2-1; CDR3 protein: CASSLNEGPGNEQFF; CDR3 DNA: TGTGCCAGCAGCTTAAACGAGGGCCCGGGGAATGAGCAGTTCTTC
D gene: TRBD2; V gene: TRBV7-8; clone size: -; J gene: TRBJ2-3; CDR3 protein: CASCRLAGTDTQYF; CDR3 DNA: TGTGCCTCATGCCGACTAGCGGGAACAGATACGCAGTATTTT
D gene: -; V gene: TRBV30; clone size: -; J gene: TRBJ2-2; CDR3 protein: CAWKRTGSNTGELFF; CDR3 DNA: TGTGCCTGGAAACGCACAGGTTCGAACACCGGGGAGCTGTTTTTT
D gene: -; V gene: TRBV18; clone size: -; J gene: TRBJ2-7; CDR3 protein: CASSPRESYEQYF; CDR3 DNA: TGTGCCAGCTCACCTCGGGAAAGCTACGAGCAGTACTTC
D gene: -; V gene: TRBV9; clone size: -; J gene: TRBJ2-3; CDR3 protein: CASSPSGRDTDTQYF; CDR3 DNA: TGTGCCAGCAGCCCGAGCGGGCGGGATACAGATACGCAGTATTTT